The clone carrying this T cell receptor (beta chain) showed up just a few times. Its antigen is as yet unknown. This sample is drawn from a study of cytomegalovirus exposure and HLA in healthy donors. In the study overall: The 90 to 150 validation repertoires, a later analysis reported, used the same platform as the approximately 670 first-cohort repertoires. Findings and caveats of the study: Confirmation was obtained in vitro that a few CMV-associated chains are specific for CMV antigens. It was approximately 170 TCR beta chains that were listed as cytomegalovirus-associated. As was reported, the classifier diagnosed cytomegalovirus status with high specificity and sensitivity.

This CDR3 is built from 14 residues. Germline V gives CDR1 MDHEN, CDR2 SYDVKM. V lost 8 bases and J lost 4; bases outside the gene matches: 6. Sequencing used immunoSEQ multiplex PCR; TCRdb keeps in-frame clones, though not all of them. This table holds under 200,000 clones, about 81% found once. This clonotype originated in a woman aged 25-40 years in good health and CMV-seronegative. V usage is TRBV28 and J usage is TRBJ1-2; 11 bases align to TRBD1. The sequenced sample was PBMCs. The CDR3 loop reads CASGGQGASYGYTF. As DNA, the CDR3 is TGTGCCAGCGGAGGACAGGGGGCATCCTATGGCTACACCTTC.